The rows below give T cell receptor beta chains drawn from one sample of a study of T cell responses to AZD1222 COVID-19 vaccine. The protocol was immunoSEQ multiplex PCR, while the TCRdb copy is restricted to in-frame clones and leaves out a portion. Here the sample spans 82,000 or so clones, 90% being singletons. This specimen was peripheral blood, taken on day 0 of AZD1222 vaccination. These TCRs come from an adult in good health. Both conserved end residues are part of each CDR3. The D gene is left open where the match is weak. Clone size is shown for a subset of rows, as once, few, many or a class of expanded clone.

CDR3 DNA | CDR3 protein | CDR3 length | clone size | J gene | V gene | D gene
TGCGCCAGCAGTCAGGACAACTCCTACGAGCAGTACTTC | CASSQDNSYEQYF | 13 | NA | TRBJ2-7 | TRBV10-1 | NA
TGTGCCAGCAGTTACTCGAACGAGCAGTACTTC | CASSYSNEQYF | 11 | NA | TRBJ2-7 | TRBV6-2/TRBV6-3 | NA
TGTGCTAGTCTCCCGGTGGGGAGCACAGATACGCAGTATTTT | CASLPVGSTDTQYF | 14 | NA | TRBJ2-3 | TRBV12-5 | NA
TGTGCCAGCAGTTTGGCCAGAGGGTTCCTCACCGGGGAGCTGTTTTTT | CASSLARGFLTGELFF | 16 | NA | TRBJ2-2 | TRBV28 | NA
TGTGCCAGCAGCTTAGAGGGGAGTGGCTCACCCCTCCACTTT | CASSLEGSGSPLHF | 14 | once | TRBJ1-6 | TRBV7-9 | NA
TGTGCCAGCAGCTTTAGGGGGCAATCGGAGCAGTTCTTC | CASSFRGQSEQFF | 13 | NA | TRBJ2-1 | TRBV9 | TRBD1
TGTGCCAGTAGTAACTACGGGGTCCTAGATGGCTACACCTTC | CASSNYGVLDGYTF | 14 | NA | TRBJ1-2 | TRBV19 | NA
TGTGCCAGCAGTGAACTCCTCGGGGGTGGGCCCCAGCATTTT | CASSELLGGGPQHF | 14 | NA | TRBJ1-5 | TRBV2 | NA
TGTGCCATCAGGAGGACAGGGGCGAACTCTGGGGCCAACGTCCTGACTTTC | CAIRRTGANSGANVLTF | 17 | NA | TRBJ2-6 | TRBV10-3 | TRBD1
TGTGCTAGCAGCCCGCAACCCCCCTGGACAGAATACAATGAGCAGTTCTTC | CASSPQPPWTEYNEQFF | 17 | NA | TRBJ2-1 | TRBV7-7 | NA
TGCAGTGCCCCGAGGACTGAAGCTTTCTTT | CSAPRTEAFF | 10 | NA | TRBJ1-1 | TRBV20-1 | NA
TGTGCCAGCAGGGCCCCGGGACGGAGCTCCTACGAGCAGTACTTC | CASRAPGRSSYEQYF | 15 | NA | TRBJ2-7 | TRBV28 | NA
TGTGCCAGCAGGCCCCCGGGCAGGGTTTATCCTAACTATGGCTACACCTTC | CASRPPGRVYPNYGYTF | 17 | NA | TRBJ1-2 | TRBV11-2 | NA
TGTGCCAGCTCACCGACAGTTAACTATGGCTACACCTTC | CASSPTVNYGYTF | 13 | NA | TRBJ1-2 | TRBV18 | NA
TGTGCCATCCCAGTGGGTTATGGCTACACCTTC | CAIPVGYGYTF | 11 | NA | TRBJ1-2 | TRBV10-3 | NA
TGTGCCATCAGTGGGGGAAGCTATGGCTACACCTTC | CAISGGSYGYTF | 12 | NA | TRBJ1-2 | TRBV10-3 | NA
TGTGCCAGCAGCCAACTCGGGTCAGGTTTCTACGAGCAGTACTTC | CASSQLGSGFYEQYF | 15 | NA | TRBJ2-7 | TRBV14 | NA
TGTGCCAGCAGGAACCCACCGGGACTCTCTGGAAACACCATATATTTT | CASRNPPGLSGNTIYF | 16 | NA | TRBJ1-3 | TRBV27 | NA
TGCGCCAGCAGCACGGAAGGGTCTTCACCCCTCCACTTT | CASSTEGSSPLHF | 13 | NA | TRBJ1-6 | TRBV5-1 | NA
TGTGCCATGTCACCAGGGGTGGGCGAGCAGTTCTTC | CAMSPGVGEQFF | 12 | NA | TRBJ2-1 | TRBV7-9 | NA
TGTGCCAGCAGCAAAGCCTGGAACAGAGAGAGCTCCTATAATTCACCCCTCCACTTT | CASSKAWNRESSYNSPLHF | 19 | once | TRBJ1-6 | TRBV21-1 | NA
TGTGCCAGCAGTTACTCCCGCGGGGGGCCCACAGATACGCAGTATTTT | CASSYSRGGPTDTQYF | 16 | NA | TRBJ2-3 | TRBV6-2/TRBV6-3 | TRBD2
TGTGCCACCAGTGCCCTGGGACAGGGGAATGAAGAGACCCAGTACTTC | CATSALGQGNEETQYF | 16 | few | TRBJ2-5 | TRBV24-1 | TRBD1
TGTGCCAGCAGCCGGGGGGGGTCTAACTATGGCTACACCTTC | CASSRGGSNYGYTF | 14 | NA | TRBJ1-2 | TRBV6-5 | NA
TGTGCCAGTTCCACGGGGGGCAACACAGATACGCAGTATTTT | CASSTGGNTDTQYF | 14 | NA | TRBJ2-3 | TRBV19 | NA
TGTGCCAGCTCACCGGGCCCCTACGAGCAGTACTTC | CASSPGPYEQYF | 12 | NA | TRBJ2-7 | TRBV18 | NA
TGTGCCAGCAACCGGAAAGGGACTAGCGGGGGGGCCCACCAAGAGACCCAGTACTTC | CASNRKGTSGGAHQETQYF | 19 | NA | TRBJ2-5 | TRBV5-5 | TRBD2
TGTGCCAGCAGCTTGAGGACGGCCACCGGGGAGCTGTTTTTT | CASSLRTATGELFF | 14 | NA | TRBJ2-2 | TRBV5-5 | NA